This T cell receptor (beta chain) was found in a study of Tregs in tolerant kidney transplant recipients. Study-level points and caveats: Biological reproducibility was not directly addressed, but technical replication error appeared minimal.

Unstimulated Tregs (CD4+CD25+CD127-) and CD4+CD25- non-Tregs were sorted from PBMCs. This CDR3 comprises 14 residues. Looked up from germline, CDR1 is SGHRS and CDR2 is YFSETQ. The junction had 7 bases not matched to a gene; V was cut back by 4 bases and J by 3 bases. Comments on this clone: The antigen is not known.

This table comes from immunoSEQ multiplex PCR, and its TCRdb copy is limited to in-frame clones, with some not included. The sample holds 240,000 or so clones, 80% to 85% seen once. This clonotype originated in a human donor in good health. The chain combines TRBV5-1 with TRBJ2-7, with 7 bases lining up with TRBD1. The sample was CD4+ T cells from blood. The CDR3 bases are TGCGCCAGCAGCCTACGGGACAGCGTCTACGAGCAGTACTTC. This encodes CASSLRDSVYEQYF. Full variable domain (outside the CDR3, taken from reference TRBV5-1 and TRBJ2-7): KAGVTQTPRYLIKTRGQQVTLSCSPISGHRSVSWYQQTPGQGLQFLFEYFSETQRNKGNFPGRFSGRQFSNSRSEMNVSTLELGDSALYLCASSLRDSVYEQYFGPGTRLTVT.